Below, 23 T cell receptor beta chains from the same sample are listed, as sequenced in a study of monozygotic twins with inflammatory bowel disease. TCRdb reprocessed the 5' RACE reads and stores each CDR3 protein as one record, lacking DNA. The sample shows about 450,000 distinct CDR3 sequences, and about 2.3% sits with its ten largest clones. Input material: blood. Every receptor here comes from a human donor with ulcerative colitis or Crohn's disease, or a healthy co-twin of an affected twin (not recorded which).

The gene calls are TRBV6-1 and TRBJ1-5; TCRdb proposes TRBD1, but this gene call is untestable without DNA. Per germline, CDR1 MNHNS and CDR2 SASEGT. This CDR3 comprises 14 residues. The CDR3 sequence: CASSPDRGIGPQHF.

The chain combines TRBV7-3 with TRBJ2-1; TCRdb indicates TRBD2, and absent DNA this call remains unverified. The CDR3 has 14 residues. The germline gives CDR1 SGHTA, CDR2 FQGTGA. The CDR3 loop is CASSPGLGRNEQFF. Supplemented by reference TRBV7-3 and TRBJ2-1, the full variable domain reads GAGVSQTPSNKVTEKGKYVELRCDPISGHTALYWYRQSLGQGPEFLIYFQGTGAADDSGLPNDRFFAVRPEGSVSTLKIQRTERGDSAVYLCASSPGLGRNEQFFGPGTRLTVL.

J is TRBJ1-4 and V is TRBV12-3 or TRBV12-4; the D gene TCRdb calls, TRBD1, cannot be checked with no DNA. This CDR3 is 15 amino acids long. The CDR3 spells CASSFSGQGREKLFF.

CDR3 loop: CASTDYLSETQYF. V is TRBV11-2 and J is TRBJ2-5; without DNA, the TCRdb call of TRBD2 cannot be checked. The germline CDR1 and CDR2 sequences are SGHAT and FQNNGV. The CDR3 runs to 13 residues.

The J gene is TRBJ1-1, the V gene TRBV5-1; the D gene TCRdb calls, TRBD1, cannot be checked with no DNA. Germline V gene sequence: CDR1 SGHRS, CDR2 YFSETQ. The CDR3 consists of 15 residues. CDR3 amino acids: CASSWGDRADTEAFF.

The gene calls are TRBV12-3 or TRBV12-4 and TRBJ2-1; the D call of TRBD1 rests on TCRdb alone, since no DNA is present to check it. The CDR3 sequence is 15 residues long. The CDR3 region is CASSLDPRGNDEQFF.

The CDR3: CASSPPLDRGLEAFF. This rearrangement joins TRBV18 to TRBJ1-1. The CDR3 loop spans 15 amino acids. Germline V gives CDR1 KGHSH, CDR2 LQKENI.

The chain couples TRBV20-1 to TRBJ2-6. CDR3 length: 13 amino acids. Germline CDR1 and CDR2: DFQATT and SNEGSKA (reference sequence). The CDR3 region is CSARIVGANVLTF.

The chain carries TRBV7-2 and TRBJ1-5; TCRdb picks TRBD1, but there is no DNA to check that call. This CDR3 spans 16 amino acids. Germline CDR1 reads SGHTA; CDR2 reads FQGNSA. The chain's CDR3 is CASSFTGGVSNQPQHF.

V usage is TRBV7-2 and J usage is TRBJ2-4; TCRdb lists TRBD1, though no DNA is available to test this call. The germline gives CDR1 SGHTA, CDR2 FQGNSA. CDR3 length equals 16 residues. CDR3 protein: CASSEDRGTAKNIQYF.

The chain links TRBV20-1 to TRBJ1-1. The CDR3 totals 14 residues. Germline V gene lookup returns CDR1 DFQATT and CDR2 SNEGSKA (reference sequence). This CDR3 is CSAPREGLKTEAFF.

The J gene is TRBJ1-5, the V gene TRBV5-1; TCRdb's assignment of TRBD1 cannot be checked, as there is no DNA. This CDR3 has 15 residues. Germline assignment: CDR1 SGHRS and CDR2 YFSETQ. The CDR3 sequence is CASSLGGVGNQPQHF.

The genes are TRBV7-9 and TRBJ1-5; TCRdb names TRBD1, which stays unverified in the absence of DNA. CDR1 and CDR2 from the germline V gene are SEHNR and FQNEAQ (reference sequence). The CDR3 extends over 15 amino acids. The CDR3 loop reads CASSSDRVGDQPQHF.

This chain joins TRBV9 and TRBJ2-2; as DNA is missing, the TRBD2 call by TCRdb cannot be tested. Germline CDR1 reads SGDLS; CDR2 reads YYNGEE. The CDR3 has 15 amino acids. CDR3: CASSMRLAGTGELFF. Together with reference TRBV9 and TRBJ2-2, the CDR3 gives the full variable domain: DSGVTQTPKHLITATGQRVTLRCSPRSGDLSVYWYQQSLDQGLQFLIQYYNGEERAKGNILERFSAQQFPDLHSELNLSSLELGDSALYFCASSMRLAGTGELFFGEGSRLTVL.

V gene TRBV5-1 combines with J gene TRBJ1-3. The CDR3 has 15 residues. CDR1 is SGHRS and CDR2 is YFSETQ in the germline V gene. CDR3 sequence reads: CASSPVVSSGNTIYF.

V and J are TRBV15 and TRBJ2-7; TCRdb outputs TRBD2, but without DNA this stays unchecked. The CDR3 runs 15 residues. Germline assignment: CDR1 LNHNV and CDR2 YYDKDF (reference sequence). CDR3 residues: CATSGQREGGYEQYF. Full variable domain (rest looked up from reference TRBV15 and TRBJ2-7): DAMVIQNPRYQVTQFGKPVTLSCSQTLNHNVMYWYQQKSSQAPKLLFHYYDKDFNNEADTPDNFQSRRPNTSFCFLDIRSPGLGDTAMYLCATSGQREGGYEQYFGPGTRLTVT.

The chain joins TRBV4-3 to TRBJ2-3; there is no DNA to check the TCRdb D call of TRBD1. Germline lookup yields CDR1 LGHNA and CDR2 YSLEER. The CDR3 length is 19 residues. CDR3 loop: CASSQDPTGQGTGTDTQYF.

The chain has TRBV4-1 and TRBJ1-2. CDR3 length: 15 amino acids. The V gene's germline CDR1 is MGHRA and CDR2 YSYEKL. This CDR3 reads CASSQGPSGFEGYTF.

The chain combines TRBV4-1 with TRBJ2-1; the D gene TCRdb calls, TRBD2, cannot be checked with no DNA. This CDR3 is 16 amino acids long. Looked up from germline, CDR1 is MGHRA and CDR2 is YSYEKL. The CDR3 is CASSQDLGGLGNEQFF.

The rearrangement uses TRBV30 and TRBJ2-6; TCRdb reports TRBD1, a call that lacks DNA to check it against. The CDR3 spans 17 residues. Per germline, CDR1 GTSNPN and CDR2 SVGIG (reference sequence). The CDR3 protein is CAWSVDSSISGANVLTF. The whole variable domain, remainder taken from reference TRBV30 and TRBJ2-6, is SQTIHQWPATLVQPVGSPLSLECTVEGTSNPNLYWYRQAAGRGLQLLFYSVGIGQISSEVPQNLSASRPQDRQFILSSKKLLLSDSGFYLCAWSVDSSISGANVLTFGAGSRLTVL.

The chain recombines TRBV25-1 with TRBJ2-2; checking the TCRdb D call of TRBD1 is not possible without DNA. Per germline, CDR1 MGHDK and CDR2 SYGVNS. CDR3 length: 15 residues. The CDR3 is CASSDSRTVAGELFF. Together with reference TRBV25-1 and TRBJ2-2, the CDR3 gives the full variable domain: EADIYQTPRYLVIGTGKKITLECSQTMGHDKMYWYQQDPGMELHLIHYSYGVNSTEKGDLSSESTVSRIRTEHFPLTLESARPSHTSQYLCASSDSRTVAGELFFGEGSRLTVL.

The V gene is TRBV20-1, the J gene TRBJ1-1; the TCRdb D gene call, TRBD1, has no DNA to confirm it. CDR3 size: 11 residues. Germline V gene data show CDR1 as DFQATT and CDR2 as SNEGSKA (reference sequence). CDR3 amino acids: CSVWGKAEAFF.

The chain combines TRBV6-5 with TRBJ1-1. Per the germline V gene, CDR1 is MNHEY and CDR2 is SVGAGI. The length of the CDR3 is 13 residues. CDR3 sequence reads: CASSYRVLGEAFF.